Below, 12 T cell receptor beta chains from the same sample are listed, as sequenced in a study of early stage breast cancer tumors. TCRdb's table, derived via immunoSEQ multiplex PCR, lists solely in-frame clones and lacks some. The sample lists under 30,000 clones, 55% to 75% occurring once. Sequenced material: blood. These receptors came from a person aged 50 to 59 with breast cancer.

The chain has TRBV7-9 and TRBJ2-5; 8 bases are shared with TRBD2. Losses at the gene ends were 7 bases for V and 4 bases for J; bases not matched to a gene: 5. CDR1 and CDR2 from the germline V gene are SEHNR and FQNEAQ (reference sequence). The CDR3 loop spans 13 amino acids. This CDR3 is CASIGLAGETQYF. The CDR3 coding sequence is TGTGCCAGCATTGGACTAGCAGGAGAGACCCAGTACTTC.

The chain combines TRBV4-3 with TRBJ2-1; D is undetermined. The length of the CDR3 is 13 residues. The V gene lost 3 bases and the J gene lost 1 base, with 4 bases spanning the gap. CDR1 is LGHNA and CDR2 is YSLEER in the germline V gene. The CDR3 spells CASSHDSYNEQFF. CDR3 nucleotides: TGCGCCAGCAGCCATGATTCCTACAATGAGCAGTTCTTC.

The chain is built from TRBV6-5 and TRBJ1-5; D gene unclear. There are 15 residues in the CDR3. Trimming left V 2 bases short and J 3 bases short, with 11 bases between. Germline V lookup: CDR1 MNHEY, CDR2 SVGAGI. The CDR3 protein is CASSYGRQPNQPQHF. DNA for the CDR3: TGTGCCAGCAGTTACGGTAGGCAGCCCAATCAGCCCCAGCATTTT.

In nucleotides, the CDR3 is TGTGCCAGCAGCTTGCCTCCCAATGTGAACGAGCAGTACTTC. It is translated as CASSLPPNVNEQYF. This chain connects TRBV7-9 to TRBJ2-7; no reliable D call. Germline V gives CDR1 SEHNR, CDR2 FQNEAQ (reference sequence). CDR3 length: 14 residues. V lost 3 bases, J lost 5 bases, and 14 bases lay in between.

The CDR3 spells CASSPGGLAFF. The CDR3 DNA reads TGTGCCAGCAGCCCGGGGGGGTTGGCTTTCTTT. The chain is built from TRBV7-2 and TRBJ1-1; possible D gene TRBD1, 5 bases. The CDR3 is 11 residues long. V lost 5 bases to trimming and J lost 11 bases, with 12 bases between them. From germline, CDR1 is SGHTA and CDR2 FQGNSA.

The chain employs TRBV19 and TRBJ1-1; D is unresolved. Germline V gene lookup returns CDR1 LNHDA and CDR2 SQIVND (reference sequence). There are 15 residues in the CDR3. V lost 2 bases to trimming and J lost 1 base, with 11 bases between them. The CDR3 DNA is TGTGCCAGTAGTATACGGAAAGCAGGGAACACTGAAGCTTTCTTT. Translating it yields CASSIRKAGNTEAFF.

The chain is built from TRBV15 and TRBJ1-2; 10 bases are shared with TRBD1. The CDR3 is made up of 17 amino acids. Germline lookup yields CDR1 LNHNV and CDR2 YYDKDF (reference sequence). V lost 0 bases and J lost 7; bases outside the gene matches: 11. The CDR3 nucleotides read TGTGCCACCAGCAGAGATCTGATGGGACAGGGGATAGGTGGCTACACCTTC. Translation gives CATSRDLMGQGIGGYTF. The full variable domain, in which reference TRBV15 and TRBJ1-2 provide the parts outside the CDR3, is DAMVIQNPRYQVTQFGKPVTLSCSQTLNHNVMYWYQQKSSQAPKLLFHYYDKDFNNEADTPDNFQSRRPNTSFCFLDIRSPGLGDTAMYLCATSRDLMGQGIGGYTFGSGTRLTVV.

This clone is classed as large. One end of the junction is discordant with germline, which a read error may explain. The V call is TRBV13, the J call TRBJ1-5; no clear D. The CDR3 length is 12 residues. Germline V CDR1 and CDR2: PRHDT, FYEKMQ (reference sequence). CDR3 in amino acids: CASSLGSDTPAF. CDR3 nucleotides: TGTGCCAGCAGCTTAGGTAGCGACACGCCGGCTTTT.

The chain uses TRBV6-5 and TRBJ1-2, with D hard to call. This CDR3 has 15 residues. The V end was cut by 3 bases, the J end by 2 bases, with 13 bases between. The V gene's germline CDR1 is MNHEY and CDR2 SVGAGI. The DNA of the CDR3 is TGTGCCAGCAGTTATTCCCGCAGTGGGAACTATGGCTACACCTTC. It translates to CASSYSRSGNYGYTF.

The chain carries TRBV6-5 and TRBJ1-2, with 9 positions matching TRBD1. The CDR3 is 15 residues long. The germline gives CDR1 MNHEY, CDR2 SVGAGI. V was clipped by 8 bases and J by 7 bases; unmatched bases: 14. The CDR3 DNA is TGTGCCAGCTCGGCAACCGGGACAGGGATCTCTGGCTACACCTTC. Translation: CASSATGTGISGYTF.

A few counts support this clone. V usage is TRBV5-5 and J usage is TRBJ1-2, with 12 positions matching TRBD1. This CDR3 spans 15 amino acids. V was pared by 4 bases and J by 7 bases, with 8 bases of the junction left unmatched. Germline CDR1 is SGHKS and CDR2 is YYEKEE (reference sequence). The CDR3 loop reads CASSTLRDRGLGYTF. CDR3 nucleotide sequence: TGTGCCAGCAGCACCCTCCGGGACAGGGGGCTTGGCTACACCTTC.

This chain joins TRBV21-1 and TRBJ2-5; the table's D call, TRBD1, was not checked against the DNA. TRBV21-1 is a documented pseudogene. The CDR3 is 16 residues long. The CDR3 DNA sequence: TGTGCCAGCAGCCAAGGGACAGGGGGCGCGGTCGAGACCCAGTACTTC. It translates to CASSQGTGGAVETQYF.